The source of this TCR beta chain is a study of T-cell memory formation after mild COVID-19 (dated by TCRdb to 2020 to 2022). The study in broad terms: TCR sequence clusters from the two donors were largely donor specific. T-cell clones expanding and contracting after mild COVID-19 in two donors were tracked by longitudinal TCRalpha and TCRbeta repertoire sequencing. Two young, previously healthy adult volunteers, one female and one male, were included in the cohort. Overall results and qualifications from the work: SARS-CoV-2 specificity of the second-wave clones peaking on day 37 was not confirmed. The detection of some responding clones in pre-infection memory suggests that pre-existing cross-reactive memory T cells joined the SARS-CoV-2 response. Only two mild cases were covered in the study, and larger cohorts including severe cases with pre-infection samples were considered necessary. Clones that contracted from day 15 to 85 showed balanced CD4/CD8 phenotypes, whereas a second wave of clones that expanded from day 15 to 37 leaned towards CD4+. Contracting CD4+ clones were found mainly in CM and EM memory subsets, while CD8+ clones were enriched in EMRA.

This clonotype was detected many times. There is no known antigen for this receptor. Base-call qualities are not available, and no considerably larger clone is one nucleotide away. The V end gives up 6 bases and the J end 0 bases, leaving 8 bases in the junction not matched to a gene. From the cysteine through the phenylalanine, the CDR3 covers 16 amino acids. The read is trimmed to its CDR3 DNA, 48 bases read in frame from base 1. From the germline V gene (reference sequence), CDR1 is LNHDA and CDR2 is SQIVND. The sequencer was an Illumina NovaSeq 6000. Using 5'RACE with constant-segment primers, TCRalpha and TCRbeta cDNA libraries were constructed, with sample barcodes and unique molecular identifiers added in the process. Trizol reagent was used to extract RNA from every sample. Libraries were amplified in two PCR steps, with a second sample barcode and Illumina TruSeq adapters added in the second step. Sequencing of libraries was performed on an Illumina NovaSeq with 2 x 150 bp paired-end reads. On the authors' methods: Demultiplexing of reads and collapsing into UMI-guided consensus sequences were performed with migec v1.2.7. With mixcr v2.1.11, UMI consensuses were aligned to TRA and TRB V and J templates and assembled into clonotypes. Clonotypes were classified as expanded or contracted when called significant by both edgeR and NoisET, with noise models trained on biological replicates. For edgeR calls, the cutoffs were a false discovery rate-adjusted p below 0.01 and a log2 fold-change threshold of 1. As an exploratory analysis of dynamics, PCA with hierarchical clustering was applied to max-normalized trajectories of the 1000 most abundant clonotypes. Separately sequenced CD4+ and CD8+ repertoires were used to assign the CD4 or CD8 phenotype of responding clones. TCRdb itself trimmed the public reads at Q25 with fastp, ran MiXCR and retained productive beta chains. For every CDR3 protein sequence, its rows merge into one entry that carries the most common genes and DNA. The V and J calls shown here were made by TCRdb, not taken from the authors' results. This sample is represented by fewer than 650,000 distinct CDR3 sequences; less than 25% of them were singletons. The ten biggest clones cover 7% to 9% of the sample.

Ficoll-Paque density gradient centrifugation was used to isolate PBMCs. The V gene is TRBV19 and the J gene is TRBJ1-3; 7 middle bases align to TRBD1. The sequence derives from an adult woman who had mild COVID-19 (a few samples of this study predate the infection). The sample titles of this study are shuffled in the database, so cell type and time point are left out; the donor was told from shared clones. The sample was PBMCs or a T cell subset sorted from them (not recorded which). The CDR3 region has the sequence CASSRGGLSSGNTIYF. The nucleotide sequence reads TGTGCCAGTAGCCGAGGGGGCCTGAGCTCTGGAAACACCATATATTTT.